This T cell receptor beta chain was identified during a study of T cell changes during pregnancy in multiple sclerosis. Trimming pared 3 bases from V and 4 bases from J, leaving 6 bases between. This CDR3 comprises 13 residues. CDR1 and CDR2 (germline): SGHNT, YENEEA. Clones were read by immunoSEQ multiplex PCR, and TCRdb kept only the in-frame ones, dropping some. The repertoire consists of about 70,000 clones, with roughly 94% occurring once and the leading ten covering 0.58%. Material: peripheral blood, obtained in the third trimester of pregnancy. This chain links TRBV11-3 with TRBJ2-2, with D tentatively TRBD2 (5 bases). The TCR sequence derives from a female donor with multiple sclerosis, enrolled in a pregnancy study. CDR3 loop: CASSFRGTGELFF. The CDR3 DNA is TGTGCCAGCAGCTTTCGGGGCACCGGGGAGCTGTTTTTT.